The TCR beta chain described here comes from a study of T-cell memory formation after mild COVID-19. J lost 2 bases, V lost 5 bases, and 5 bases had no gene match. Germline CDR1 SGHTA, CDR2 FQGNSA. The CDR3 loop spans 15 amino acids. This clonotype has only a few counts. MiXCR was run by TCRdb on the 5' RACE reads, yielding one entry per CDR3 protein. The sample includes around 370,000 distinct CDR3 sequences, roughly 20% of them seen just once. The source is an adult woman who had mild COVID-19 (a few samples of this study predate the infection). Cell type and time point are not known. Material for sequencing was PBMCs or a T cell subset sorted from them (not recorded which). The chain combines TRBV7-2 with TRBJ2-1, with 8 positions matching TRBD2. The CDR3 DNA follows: TGTGCCAGCAGCCCCAGGACTAGCCCCTACAATGAGCAGTTCTTC. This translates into CASSPRTSPYNEQFF.